The clone carrying this T cell receptor beta chain was picked up a small number of times. Its cognate antigen is unknown. The data stem from a study of identical twins. General study points: Researchers reported excess low generation probability among twin-shared out-of-frame alpha sequences.

TCRdb itself ran the 5' RACE reads through MiXCR, one entry per CDR3 protein. Of approximately 890,000 distinct CDR3 sequences listed, over 9% are singletons. Separately, the same data were catalogued under a study of yellow fever vaccine responses in identical twins.

The clonotype was recovered from a woman between 18 and 29 years old in good health. The specimen sequenced was PBMCs.

CDR3 amino acids: CASSGTRADEQFF. CDR3 nucleotides: TGTGCCAGCAGTGGGACTAGGGCAGATGAGCAGTTCTTC. This chain joins TRBV6-6 and TRBJ2-1; TRBD2 aligns across 8 bases. Germline V gene data show CDR1 as MNHNY and CDR2 as SVGAGI (reference sequence). CDR3 length equals 13 residues. Germline trimming cut 5 bases from V and 8 bases from J; bases unmatched to any gene: 5.